The rows below give T cell receptor beta chains drawn from one sample of a study of OX40 agonist ivuxolimab in advanced cancers. Repertoires were generated with immunoSEQ multiplex PCR, while TCRdb's copy carries only in-frame clones and drops some. The top ten clones hold around 25% of a sample with tens of thousands of clones, around 88% of them seen once. This specimen consisted of CD4+ or CD8+ T cells sorted from blood, obtained in a trial of the OX40 agonist ivuxolimab. The receptors here all came from an adult with an advanced solid tumor such as melanoma, head and neck, liver or kidney cancer. The CDR3 runs from the conserved cysteine through the conserved F or W. D genes are given only for firm matches. Some rows have no size entry. The others give once, few or many, or a class for an expanded clone.

CDR3 DNA: TGTGCCAGCAGCTTAGCCCACGGGGGGCAGGAGACCCAGTACTTC
CDR3 protein: CASSLAHGGQETQYF
V gene: TRBV7-8
D gene: -
J gene: TRBJ2-5
clone size: -

CDR3 DNA: TGTGCCAGCAGCTTCATCGCAAAAGGGGACACTGAAGCTTTCTTT
CDR3 protein: CASSFIAKGDTEAFF
V gene: TRBV7-9
D gene: -
J gene: TRBJ1-1
clone size: -

CDR3 DNA: TGCGCCAGCAGTTGCAATAATGAGCAGTTCTTC
CDR3 protein: CASSCNNEQFF
V gene: TRBV23-1
D gene: -
J gene: TRBJ2-1
clone size: few

CDR3 DNA: TGTGCCTGGCGGCGGGGGGGGCGGGCTTCCGGGGAGCTGTTTTTT
CDR3 protein: CAWRRGGRASGELFF
V gene: TRBV30
D gene: TRBD2
J gene: TRBJ2-2
clone size: -

CDR3 DNA: TGTGCCAGCAGCCCAGACCCCTCCTACAATGAGCAGTTCTTC
CDR3 protein: CASSPDPSYNEQFF
V gene: TRBV7-6
D gene: -
J gene: TRBJ2-1
clone size: -

CDR3 DNA: TGTGCCAGCAGTTACTCTGCGGGATCCCAGTATTTT
CDR3 protein: CASSYSAGSQYF
V gene: TRBV6-5
D gene: -
J gene: TRBJ2-3
clone size: -

CDR3 DNA: TGTGCCAGCAGCTCGCGGGGGTCCCCTGGCTACACCTTC
CDR3 protein: CASSSRGSPGYTF
V gene: TRBV5-4
D gene: -
J gene: TRBJ1-2
clone size: -

CDR3 DNA: TGTGCCAGCGGCTTCAGCTCCTACAATGAGCAGTTCTTC
CDR3 protein: CASGFSSYNEQFF
V gene: TRBV19
D gene: -
J gene: TRBJ2-1
clone size: -

CDR3 DNA: TGTGCCAGCAGTATGACTAGCGCCGAGCAGTACTTC
CDR3 protein: CASSMTSAEQYF
V gene: TRBV28
D gene: TRBD2
J gene: TRBJ2-7
clone size: -

CDR3 DNA: TGTGCCAGCAGCTTGGGAGTGGGTCCAGACCCCAATTCACCCCTCCACTTT
CDR3 protein: CASSLGVGPDPNSPLHF
V gene: TRBV5-8
D gene: -
J gene: TRBJ1-6
clone size: -